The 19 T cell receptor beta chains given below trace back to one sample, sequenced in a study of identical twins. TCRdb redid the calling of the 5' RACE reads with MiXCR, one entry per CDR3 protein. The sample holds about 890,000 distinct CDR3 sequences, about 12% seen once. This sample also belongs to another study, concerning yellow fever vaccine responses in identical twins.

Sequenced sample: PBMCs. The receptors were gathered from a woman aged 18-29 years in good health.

Written as DNA, the CDR3 is TGTGCCAGCAGCCAAGTCGGGGGGGGAGTTTCACCCCTCCACTTT. Translation gives CASSQVGGGVSPLHF. The rearrangement links TRBV3-1 to TRBJ1-6; a possible D gene is TRBD1 (5 bases). The CDR3 consists of 15 residues. Trimming pared 1 base from V and 9 bases from J, leaving 13 bases between. Germline values: CDR1 LGHDT, CDR2 YNNKEL (reference sequence).

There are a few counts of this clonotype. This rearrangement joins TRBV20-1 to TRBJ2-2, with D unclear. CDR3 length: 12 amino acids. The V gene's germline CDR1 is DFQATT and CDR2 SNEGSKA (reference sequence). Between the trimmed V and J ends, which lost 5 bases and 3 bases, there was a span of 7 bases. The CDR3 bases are TGCAGTGCTCTGGAACACACCGGGGAGCTGTTTTTT. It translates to CSALEHTGELFF.

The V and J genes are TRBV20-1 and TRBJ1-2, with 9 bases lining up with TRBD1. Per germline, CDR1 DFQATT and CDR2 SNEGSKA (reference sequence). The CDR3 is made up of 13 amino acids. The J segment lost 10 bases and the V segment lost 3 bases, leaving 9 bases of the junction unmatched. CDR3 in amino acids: CSARDRGYIDYTF. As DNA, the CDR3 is TGCAGTGCTAGGGACAGGGGCTATATCGACTACACCTTC.

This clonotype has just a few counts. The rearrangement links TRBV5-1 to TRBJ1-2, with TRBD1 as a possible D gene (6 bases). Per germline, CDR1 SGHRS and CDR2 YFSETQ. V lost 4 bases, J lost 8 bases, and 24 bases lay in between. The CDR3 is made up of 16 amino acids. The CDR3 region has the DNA TGCGCCAGCAGCCCCCTTGGCGGAGGGGGGGAGATCGGCTACACCTTC. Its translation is CASSPLGGGGEIGYTF.

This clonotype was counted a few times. This CDR3 reads CASSRTSGGGSNEQFF. Here the CDR3 DNA reads TGTGCCAGCAGCAGGACTAGCGGGGGGGGGTCGAATGAGCAGTTCTTC. The chain is built from TRBV7-9 and TRBJ2-1; 15 nucleotides match TRBD2. The V segment lost 5 bases and the J segment 7 bases; nucleotides outside the gene matches: 6. Per germline, CDR1 SEHNR and CDR2 FQNEAQ (reference sequence). There are 16 residues in the CDR3. Based on the CDR3 plus reference TRBV7-9 and TRBJ2-1, the full variable domain is DTGVSQNPRHKITKRGQNVTFRCDPISEHNRLYWYRQTLGQGPEFLTYFQNEAQLEKSRLLSDRFSAERPKGSFSTLEIQRTEQGDSAMYLCASSRTSGGGSNEQFFGPGTRLTVL.

CDR3 protein: CATSRDPPGEGGPTGELFF. CDR3 DNA: TGTGCCACCAGCAGAGATCCGCCTGGGGAGGGGGGGCCGACCGGGGAGCTGTTTTTT. The chain combines TRBV15 with TRBJ2-2, with D tentatively TRBD2 (7 bases). Between the trimmed V and J ends, which lost 0 bases and 5 bases, there was a span of 22 bases. The CDR3 contains 19 residues. Per the germline V gene, CDR1 is LNHNV and CDR2 is YYDKDF (reference sequence).

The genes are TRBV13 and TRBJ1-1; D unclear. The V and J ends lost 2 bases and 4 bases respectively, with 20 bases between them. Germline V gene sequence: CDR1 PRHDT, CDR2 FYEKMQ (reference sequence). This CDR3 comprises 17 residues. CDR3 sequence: CASSLLLVSGGGTEAFF. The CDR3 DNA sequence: TGTGCCAGCAGCTTACTTCTCGTGTCGGGAGGTGGCACTGAAGCTTTCTTT. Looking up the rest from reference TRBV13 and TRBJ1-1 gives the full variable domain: AAGVIQSPRHLIKEKRETATLKCYPIPRHDTVYWYQQGPGQDPQFLISFYEKMQSDKGSIPDRFSAQQFSDYHSELNMSSLELGDSALYFCASSLLLVSGGGTEAFFGQGTRLTVV.

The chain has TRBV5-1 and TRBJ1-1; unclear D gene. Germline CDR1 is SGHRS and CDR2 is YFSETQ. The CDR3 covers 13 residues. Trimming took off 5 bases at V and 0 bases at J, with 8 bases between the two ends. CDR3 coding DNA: TGCGCCAGCAGACAACTCATGAACACTGAAGCTTTCTTT. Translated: CASRQLMNTEAFF.

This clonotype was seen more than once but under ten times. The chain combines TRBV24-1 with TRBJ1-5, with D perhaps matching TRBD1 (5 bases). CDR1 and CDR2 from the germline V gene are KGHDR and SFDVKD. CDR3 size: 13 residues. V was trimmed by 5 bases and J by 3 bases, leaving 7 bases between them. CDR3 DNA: TGTGCCACCAGTGTGGGGGTCAATCAGCCCCAGCATTTT. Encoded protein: CATSVGVNQPQHF.

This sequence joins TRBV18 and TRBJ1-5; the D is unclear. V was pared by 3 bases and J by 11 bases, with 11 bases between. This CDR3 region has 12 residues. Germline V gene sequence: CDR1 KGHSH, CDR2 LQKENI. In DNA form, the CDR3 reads TGTGCCAGCTCACCCAACGCGGAGTCCCAGCATTTT. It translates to CASSPNAESQHF.

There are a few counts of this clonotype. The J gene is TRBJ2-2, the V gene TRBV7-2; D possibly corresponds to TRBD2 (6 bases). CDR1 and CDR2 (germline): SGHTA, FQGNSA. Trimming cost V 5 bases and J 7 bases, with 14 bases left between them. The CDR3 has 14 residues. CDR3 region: CASSPGGWGGELFF. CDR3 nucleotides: TGTGCCAGCAGCCCTGGAGGGTGGGGCGGGGAGCTGTTTTTT. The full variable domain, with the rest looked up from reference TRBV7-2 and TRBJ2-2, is GAGVSQSPSNKVTEKGKDVELRCDPISGHTALYWYRQSLGQGLEFLIYFQGNSAPDKSGLPSDRFSAERTGGSVSTLTIQRTQQEDSAVYLCASSPGGWGGELFFGEGSRLTVL.

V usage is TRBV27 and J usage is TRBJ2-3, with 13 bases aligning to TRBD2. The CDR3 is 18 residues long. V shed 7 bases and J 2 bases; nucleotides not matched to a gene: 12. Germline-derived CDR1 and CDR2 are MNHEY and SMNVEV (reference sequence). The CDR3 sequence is CASTPPTTSGGFTDTQYF. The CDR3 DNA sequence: TGTGCCAGCACCCCCCCGACGACTAGCGGGGGGTTCACAGATACGCAGTATTTT.

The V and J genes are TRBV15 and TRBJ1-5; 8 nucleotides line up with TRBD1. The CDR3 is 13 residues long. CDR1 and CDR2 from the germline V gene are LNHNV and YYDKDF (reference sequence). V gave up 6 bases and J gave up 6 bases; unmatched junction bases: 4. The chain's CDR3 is CATSGQGGQPQHF. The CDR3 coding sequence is TGTGCCACCAGTGGACAGGGCGGTCAGCCCCAGCATTTT.

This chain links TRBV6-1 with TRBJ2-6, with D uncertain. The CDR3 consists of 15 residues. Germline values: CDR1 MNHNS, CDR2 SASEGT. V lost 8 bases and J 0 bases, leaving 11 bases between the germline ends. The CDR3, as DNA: TGTGCCAGCGGCCAAGTGCACTCTGGGGCCAACGTCCTGACTTTC. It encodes CASGQVHSGANVLTF.

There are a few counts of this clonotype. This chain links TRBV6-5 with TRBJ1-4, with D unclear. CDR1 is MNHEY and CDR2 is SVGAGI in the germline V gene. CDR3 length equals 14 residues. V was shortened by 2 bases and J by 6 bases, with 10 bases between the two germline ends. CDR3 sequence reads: CASSYGPPDEKLFF. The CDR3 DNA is TGTGCCAGCAGTTACGGGCCGCCGGATGAAAAACTGTTTTTT.

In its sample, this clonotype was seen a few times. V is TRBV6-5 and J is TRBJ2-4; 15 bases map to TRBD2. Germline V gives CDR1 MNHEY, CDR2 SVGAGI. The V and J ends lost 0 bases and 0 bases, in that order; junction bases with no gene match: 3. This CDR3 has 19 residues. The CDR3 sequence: CASSYSGLAGGEAKNIQYF. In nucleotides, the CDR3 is TGTGCCAGCAGTTACTCTGGACTAGCGGGAGGGGAAGCCAAAAACATTCAGTACTTC.

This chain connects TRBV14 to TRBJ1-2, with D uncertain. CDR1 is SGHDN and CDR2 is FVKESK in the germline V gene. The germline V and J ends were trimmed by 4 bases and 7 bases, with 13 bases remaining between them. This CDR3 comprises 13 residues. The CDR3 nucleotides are TGTGCCAGCAGCCCGACATTTACCGCTGGCTACACCTTC. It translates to CASSPTFTAGYTF.

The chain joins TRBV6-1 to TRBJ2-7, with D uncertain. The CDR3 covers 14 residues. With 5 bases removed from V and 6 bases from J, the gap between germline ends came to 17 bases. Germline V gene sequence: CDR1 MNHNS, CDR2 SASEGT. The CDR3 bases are TGTGCCAGCAGTATATCAGGCAGGCCCCTCGAGCAGTACGTC. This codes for CASSISGRPLEQYV.

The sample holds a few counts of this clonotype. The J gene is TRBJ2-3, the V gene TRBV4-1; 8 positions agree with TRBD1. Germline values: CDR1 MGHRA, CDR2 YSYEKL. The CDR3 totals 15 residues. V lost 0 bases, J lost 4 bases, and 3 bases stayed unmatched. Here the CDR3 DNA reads TGCGCCAGCAGCCAAGAGTACAGGGGGGCAGATACGCAGTATTTT. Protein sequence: CASSQEYRGADTQYF.